What follows describes a single TCR beta chain. The target antigen is unknown. V gave up 0 bases and J gave up 1 base, with 10 bases separating them. The CDR3 has 15 amino acids. Germline V gene data show CDR1 as SGDLS and CDR2 as YYNGEE. The data are from a study of cytomegalovirus exposure and HLA in healthy donors. Study summary: There were 65 million to 85 million unique TCRs (from HLA-typed donors) in an early data release. Findings of the study overall: Several of the most significant clusters appeared linked to common viral pathogens, based on a later analysis. The study listed 164 cytomegalovirus-associated TCR beta chains.

It was with 60 Vbeta and 13 Jbeta primers that the PCR ran. The table came from immunoSEQ multiplex PCR; TCRdb's copy has only in-frame clones and leaves some out. The repertoire includes about 130,000 clones, around 83% of them detected once, and roughly 6.7% sits in the top ten. The chain carries TRBV9 and TRBJ2-5; tentatively, D is TRBD1 (5 bases). The sequencing input was PBMCs. This TCR came from a woman aged 25 to 39 in good health and CMV-seropositive. CDR3 sequence reads: CASSVERQPQETQYF. For the CDR3, the DNA is TGTGCCAGCAGCGTAGAGCGACAGCCCCAAGAGACCCAGTACTTC.